Shown below are 27 T cell receptor beta chains from a single sample sequenced in a study of OX40 agonist ivuxolimab in advanced cancers. Only in-frame clones appear in the TCRdb table, and some are missing; sequencing was by immunoSEQ multiplex PCR. Here the sample spans approximately 61,000 clones, around nine tenths being singletons. The specimen was CD4+ or CD8+ T cells sorted from blood, collected in a trial of the OX40 agonist ivuxolimab. Receptors originate from an adult with an advanced solid tumor such as melanoma, head and neck, liver or kidney cancer.

This rearrangement joins TRBV7-8 to TRBJ2-7; D not certain. The V gene's germline CDR1 is SGHVS and CDR2 FQNEAQ. The length of the CDR3 is 13 residues. Deletions cut 1 base from V and 3 bases from J, with 7 bases between. The CDR3 DNA reads TGTGCCAGCAGCTTAGAGGCAGACTACGAGCAGTACTTC. Its protein is CASSLEADYEQYF.

The chain links TRBV5-6 to TRBJ1-2; D gene uncertain. The CDR3 covers 15 residues. CDR1 and CDR2 (germline): SGHDT, YYEEEE. V was clipped by 0 bases and J by 0 bases, with 9 bases between them. The CDR3 DNA is TGTGCCAGCAGCTTGGAAACCTACGCTAACTATGGCTACACCTTC. It yields the protein CASSLETYANYGYTF.

V and J are TRBV28 and TRBJ2-5; D is unresolved. Germline values: CDR1 MDHEN, CDR2 SYDVKM. The CDR3 is made up of 16 amino acids. Trimming removed 2 bases at V and 3 bases at J, with 16 bases between. The DNA of the CDR3 is TGTGCCAGCAGTTTAGTGATGGCGCCTGGGAAAGAGACCCAGTACTTC. This sequence encodes CASSLVMAPGKETQYF.

The chain uses TRBV11-2 and TRBJ2-2; 12 positions match TRBD2. The CDR3 length is 17 residues. Germline V gene lookup returns CDR1 SGHAT and CDR2 FQNNGV. V was clipped by 2 bases and J by 6 bases; unmatched bases: 7. CDR3 sequence reads: CASSLPSSGRAPGELFF. CDR3 DNA sequence: TGTGCCAGCAGCTTACCCTCTAGCGGGAGGGCCCCCGGGGAGCTGTTTTTT.

This clone was found once. The rearrangement joins TRBV27 to TRBJ2-7; D unclear. The V gene's germline CDR1 is MNHEY and CDR2 SMNVEV (reference sequence). V was trimmed by 1 base and J by 3 bases, leaving 13 bases between them. The CDR3 covers 15 residues. This CDR3 is CASSLFSRRSYEQYF. The CDR3 nucleotides read TGTGCCAGCAGTTTATTCAGCAGGAGAAGCTACGAGCAGTACTTC.

This chain links TRBV19 with TRBJ2-1; TRBD2 aligns across 14 bases. The length of the CDR3 is 18 residues. Germline CDR1 LNHDA, CDR2 SQIVND (reference sequence). V lost 5 bases to trimming and J lost 5 bases; unmatched junction nucleotides: 11. In nucleotides, the CDR3 is TGTGCCAGTAGTTCCTTGACTAGCGGGAGGGCATCCGACAATGAGCAGTTCTTC. It specifies CASSSLTSGRASDNEQFF.

V and J are TRBV4-3 and TRBJ2-1, with D hard to call. This CDR3 has 15 amino acids. CDR1 is LGHNA and CDR2 is YSLEER in the germline V gene. Deletions cut 4 bases from V and 5 bases from J, with 15 bases between. The CDR3, as DNA: TGCGCCAGCAGCCCCATATCCGAGACTGACAATGAGCAGTTCTTC. It yields the protein CASSPISETDNEQFF.

The chain has TRBV15 and TRBJ2-1; TRBD2 aligns across 8 bases. Germline CDR1 reads LNHNV; CDR2 reads YYDKDF (reference sequence). CDR3 length equals 17 residues. V shed 0 bases and J 8 bases; nucleotides not matched to a gene: 12. The CDR3 sequence: CATSREAGSSGSYEQFF. Written as DNA, the CDR3 is TGTGCCACCAGCAGAGAGGCAGGGTCCAGCGGGAGTTATGAGCAGTTCTTC.

The chain has TRBV27 and TRBJ2-7; 10 bases line up with TRBD2. The CDR3 has 15 residues. V was clipped by 5 bases and J by 2 bases; unmatched bases: 6. Per the germline V gene, CDR1 is MNHEY and CDR2 is SMNVEV (reference sequence). The CDR3 nucleotides are TGTGCCAGCAGTACAACTAGCGGGACAGCCTACGAGCAGTACTTC. This gives the protein CASSTTSGTAYEQYF.

This clone was detected once. The rearrangement joins TRBV14 to TRBJ2-1; D possibly corresponds to TRBD2 (5 bases). Trimming pared 5 bases from V and 3 bases from J, leaving 14 bases between. The CDR3 has 15 residues. CDR1 SGHDN and CDR2 FVKESK come from the germline V gene. CDR3 residues: CASSARDSNYNEQFF. The DNA for the CDR3 is TGTGCCAGCAGCGCCCGGGATAGTAACTACAATGAGCAGTTCTTC. The variable domain in full, with the rest retrieved from reference TRBV14 and TRBJ2-1, is EAGVTQFPSHSVIEKGQTVTLRCDPISGHDNLYWYRRVMGKEIKFLLHFVKESKQDESGMPNNRFLAERTGGTYSTLKVQPAELEDSGVYFCASSARDSNYNEQFFGPGTRLTVL.

The chain has TRBV19 and TRBJ2-4; no clear D. Germline CDR1 and CDR2: LNHDA and SQIVND (reference sequence). This CDR3 region has 16 residues. V gave up 3 bases and J gave up 0 bases, with 12 bases separating them. In DNA form, the CDR3 reads TGTGCCAGTAGTATCTTCAGTCCACTAGCCAAAAACATTCAGTACTTC. Protein sequence: CASSIFSPLAKNIQYF.

The J gene is TRBJ1-2, the V gene TRBV10-2, with a weak D call TRBD1 (5 bases). The CDR3 extends over 15 amino acids. Germline assignment: CDR1 WSHSY and CDR2 SAAADI. Trimming removed 2 bases at V and 4 bases at J, with 14 bases between. The CDR3 DNA reads TGCGCCAGCAGTGAGCGACAGAACGGACTCTATGGCTACACCTTC. This sequence encodes CASSERQNGLYGYTF.

V and J are TRBV28 and TRBJ1-1; D unclear. The CDR3 is 11 residues long. CDR1 and CDR2 from the germline V gene are MDHEN and SYDVKM. The germline V and J ends were trimmed by 7 bases and 5 bases, with 8 bases remaining between them. The CDR3, as DNA: TGTGCCAGCAAGTGGCGGACTGAAGCTTTCTTT. Its protein is CASKWRTEAFF.

V gene TRBV11-3 combines with J gene TRBJ2-7; 9 bases are a match to TRBD1. Germline-derived CDR1 and CDR2 are SGHNT and YENEEA. The V segment lost 4 bases and the J segment 4 bases; nucleotides outside the gene matches: 14. The CDR3 has 17 residues. The chain's CDR3 is CASSSPRTGASTYEQYF. The DNA of the CDR3 is TGTGCCAGCAGCTCACCCCGGACAGGGGCCTCTACGTACGAGCAGTACTTC.

This chain links TRBV13 with TRBJ2-1; TRBD2 agrees at 12 bases. In germline, CDR1 is PRHDT, CDR2 FYEKMQ (reference sequence). The junction had 9 bases not matched to a gene; V was cut back by 3 bases and J by 9 bases. The CDR3 runs to 16 residues. The CDR3 loop is CASSFLPRTSGVEQFF. CDR3 sequence (DNA): TGTGCCAGCAGCTTCCTCCCTCGGACTAGCGGGGTTGAGCAGTTCTTC.

The chain joins TRBV7-3 to TRBJ1-2, with 8 bases aligning to TRBD1. V was clipped by 3 bases and J by 6 bases; unmatched bases: 3. The CDR3 loop spans 13 amino acids. Germline CDR1 is SGHTA and CDR2 is FQGTGA. As DNA, the CDR3 is TGTGCCAGCAGCTTCGGGACAGGAGATGGCTACACCTTC. Its translation is CASSFGTGDGYTF.

The J gene is TRBJ2-3, the V gene TRBV11-3; D perhaps matches TRBD2 (6 bases). The CDR3 length is 18 residues. From germline, CDR1 is SGHNT and CDR2 YENEEA. V lost 1 base to trimming and J lost 2 bases, with 19 bases between them. In DNA form, the CDR3 reads TGTGCCAGCAGCTTAGTCTCGCGGGGCAAGCACCCCACAGATACGCAGTATTTT. Its translation: CASSLVSRGKHPTDTQYF.

Points on this clone: The same CDR3 is also encoded by other DNA sequences in this sample. The DNA for the CDR3 is TGTGCCAGCAGTTTCGGCAATGAGCAGTTCTTC. Amino acids: CASSFGNEQFF. The rearrangement uses TRBV27 and TRBJ2-1; D ambiguous. Germline V gives CDR1 MNHEY, CDR2 SMNVEV (reference sequence). Trimming left V 3 bases short and J 6 bases short, with 3 bases between. This CDR3 region has 11 residues.

The chain recombines TRBV21-1 with TRBJ2-5; the table's D call of TRBD1 was not tested on the DNA. TRBV21-1 is described as a pseudogene. This CDR3 spans 18 amino acids. The CDR3 loop reads CASSLAAPGGQREETQYF. CDR3 in DNA: TGTGCCAGCAGCCTAGCCGCCCCCGGGGGACAGAGAGAAGAGACCCAGTACTTC.

In DNA, the CDR3 is TGTGCCAGCAGTTTATCTAGCGGGAGTATCCACGAGCAGTACTTC. Its protein is CASSLSSGSIHEQYF. The V call is TRBV27, the J call TRBJ2-7; 9 bases fit TRBD2. CDR3 length: 15 residues. The trim removed 0 bases at V and 5 bases at J, leaving 5 bases unmatched. CDR1 and CDR2 from the germline V gene are MNHEY and SMNVEV (reference sequence).

The chain joins TRBV28 to TRBJ2-5, with 9 nucleotides matching TRBD1. Germline trimming cut 6 bases from V and 11 bases from J; bases unmatched to any gene: 16. This CDR3 contains 15 residues. CDR1 and CDR2 from the germline V gene are MDHEN and SYDVKM. The CDR3 bases are TGTGCCAGCAGGTGGGAAGGACAGGGGATTCATGAGCAGTACTTC. It is translated as CASRWEGQGIHEQYF.

This clone has a single count. V and J are TRBV7-6 and TRBJ2-3, with 7 bases matching TRBD2. Germline CDR1 is SGHVS and CDR2 is FNYEAQ. The CDR3 totals 17 residues. V shed 5 bases, J shed 4 bases, and the junction held 15 bases outside the gene matches. The DNA for the CDR3 is TGTGCCAGCAGCCGAGATGGGGAGGGTTTGGGGGCAGATACGCAGTATTTT. Amino acids: CASSRDGEGLGADTQYF.

This clone has only one observation. The chain carries TRBV29-1 and TRBJ2-7, with D possibly being TRBD1 or TRBD2 (5 bases each). V was clipped by 2 bases and J by 0 bases, with 11 bases between them. The germline CDR1 and CDR2 sequences are SQVTM and ANQGSEA. This CDR3 is 14 amino acids long. The CDR3 sequence: CSVEQGESSYEQYF. The CDR3 DNA sequence: TGCAGCGTTGAACAGGGAGAAAGCTCCTACGAGCAGTACTTC.

The gene calls are TRBV27 and TRBJ2-1; D is uncertain. Trimming took off 4 bases at V and 3 bases at J, with 13 bases between the two ends. CDR1 is MNHEY and CDR2 is SMNVEV in the germline V gene (reference sequence). The CDR3 runs 15 residues. CDR3 sequence: CASSSPEASYNEQFF. The CDR3 DNA follows: TGTGCCAGCAGTTCCCCCGAAGCAAGCTACAATGAGCAGTTCTTC.

This chain links TRBV28 with TRBJ2-7; no clear D. The germline CDR1 and CDR2 sequences are MDHEN and SYDVKM. V was trimmed by 3 bases and J by 0 bases, leaving 9 bases between them. The CDR3 covers 14 residues. The CDR3: CASSFFADSYEQYF. As DNA, the CDR3 is TGTGCCAGCAGTTTCTTCGCGGACTCCTACGAGCAGTACTTC.

This sequence joins TRBV30 and TRBJ2-5; TRBD1 aligns across 8 bases. TRBJ2-7 matches the DNA end more closely, so the J call is doubtful. This CDR3 has 13 amino acids. CDR1 and CDR2 from the germline V gene are GTSNPN and SVGIG (reference sequence). The CDR3 coding sequence is TGTGCCTGGGGACAGGGAATTACCTACGAGCAGTACTTC. Its protein product is CAWGQGITYEQYF.

The chain uses TRBV28 and TRBJ1-5; D is uncertain. Germline V gene sequence: CDR1 MDHEN, CDR2 SYDVKM. The V end lost 7 bases, the J end lost 0 bases, and 7 bases lay between the germline ends. The CDR3 runs to 13 residues. CDR3 region: CASIPNSNQPQHF. The CDR3 DNA reads TGTGCCAGCATACCCAATAGCAATCAGCCCCAGCATTTT.